The count of the clone carrying this T cell receptor (beta chain) is one. Noted time point: cycle 4 day 1 (C4D1), after about 6 weeks of nivolumab. All the patients suffered relapse after autologous stem cell transplantation, and brentuximab vedotin exposure differed. These data originate in a study of PD-1 blockade in classical Hodgkin lymphoma. The CDR3 sequence is 15 residues long. The J segment lost 1 base and the V segment lost 2 bases, leaving 4 bases of the junction unmatched. Per germline, CDR1 LNHDA and CDR2 SQIVND (reference sequence). Assay used: immunoSEQ multiplex PCR; TCRdb lists only in-frame clones, some missing. The table lists 20,000 to 25,000 clones, 70% to 80% of them singletons.

The sequences come from peripheral blood mononuclear cells (PBMCs), collected before the fourth cycle of nivolumab. This chain uses TRBV19 with TRBJ2-5, with 7 bases fitting TRBD2. The sequence derives from a human donor with classical Hodgkin lymphoma. For the CDR3, the DNA is TGTGCCAGTAGTATATTGGGAGGGTTCCAAGAGACCCAGTACTTC. Amino acids: CASSILGGFQETQYF.